These T cell receptor beta chains were read from a single sample in a study of cytomegalovirus exposure and HLA in healthy donors. TCRdb's table, derived via immunoSEQ multiplex PCR, lists solely in-frame clones and lacks some. The table has 150,000 to 200,000 clones, around 85% seen once. The source material was PBMCs. The receptors here all came from a human donor in good health. Each CDR3 is given with its conserved first and last residue. D genes are given only for firm matches. The listing skips clone size in some rows; elsewhere it reads once, few, many or a size class.

v_gene: TRBV7-3
abundance: NA
d_gene: NA
j_gene: TRBJ2-6
CDR3nt: TGTGCCAGCAGCCCCGGACAGCTACCCTCTGGGGCCAACGTCCTGACTTTC
CDR3aa: CASSPGQLPSGANVLTF

v_gene: TRBV29-1
abundance: few
d_gene: TRBD2
j_gene: TRBJ2-1
CDR3nt: TGCAGCGTTGGGACTAGCGGGGACTACAATGAGCAGTTCTTC
CDR3aa: CSVGTSGDYNEQFF

v_gene: TRBV14
abundance: NA
d_gene: NA
j_gene: TRBJ2-5
CDR3nt: TGTGCCAGCAGCCAAGACTGGGGAGTCCAAGAGACCCAGTACTTC
CDR3aa: CASSQDWGVQETQYF

v_gene: TRBV7-2
abundance: NA
d_gene: TRBD2
j_gene: TRBJ2-5
CDR3nt: TGTGCCAGCAGCGGGACTAGCGGTCAAGAGACCCAGTACTTC
CDR3aa: CASSGTSGQETQYF

v_gene: TRBV6-1
abundance: NA
d_gene: NA
j_gene: TRBJ2-5
CDR3nt: TGTGCCAGCAGTGAGAGGGGAGGCCAAGAGACCCAGTACTTC
CDR3aa: CASSERGGQETQYF

v_gene: TRBV19
abundance: NA
d_gene: TRBD1
j_gene: TRBJ1-5
CDR3nt: TGTGCCAGTCACAGGACAGGGGGCGGTCAGCCCCAGCATTTT
CDR3aa: CASHRTGGGQPQHF

v_gene: TRBV25-1
abundance: NA
d_gene: NA
j_gene: TRBJ2-1
CDR3nt: TGTGCCAGCAGTCCCCGAGCAGGAGGATACAATGAGCAGTTCTTC
CDR3aa: CASSPRAGGYNEQFF

v_gene: TRBV7-2
abundance: NA
d_gene: NA
j_gene: TRBJ2-7
CDR3nt: TGTGCCAGCAGCTTTTCAGGCGAGAGCTCCTACGAGCAGTACTTC
CDR3aa: CASSFSGESSYEQYF

v_gene: TRBV6-6
abundance: few
d_gene: NA
j_gene: TRBJ1-2
CDR3nt: TGTGCCAGCAGTTACTCTCCATGGCCCTATGGCTACACCTTC
CDR3aa: CASSYSPWPYGYTF

v_gene: TRBV9
abundance: NA
d_gene: TRBD1
j_gene: TRBJ1-2
CDR3nt: TGTGCCAGAGAAAGGCAGGGGGCTTCTGGCTACACCTTC
CDR3aa: CARERQGASGYTF

v_gene: TRBV7-9
abundance: NA
d_gene: TRBD1
j_gene: TRBJ2-7
CDR3nt: TGTTCCAGCAGCTTGGGACAGACCTCCTACGAGCAGTACTTC
CDR3aa: CSSSLGQTSYEQYF

v_gene: TRBV12-5
abundance: once
d_gene: NA
j_gene: TRBJ2-1
CDR3nt: TGTGCTAGTGTCCCCGGGGGATACAATGAGCAGTTCTTC
CDR3aa: CASVPGGYNEQFF

v_gene: TRBV7-2
abundance: NA
d_gene: NA
j_gene: TRBJ2-2
CDR3nt: TGTGCCAGCAGTCATCCGGGACAACGCACCGGGGAGCTGTTTTTT
CDR3aa: CASSHPGQRTGELFF

v_gene: TRBV6-6
abundance: NA
d_gene: NA
j_gene: TRBJ2-5
CDR3nt: TGTGCCAGCAGTTACTCGAATGCCAAAGGGGAAGAGACCCAGTACTTC
CDR3aa: CASSYSNAKGEETQYF

v_gene: TRBV11-2
abundance: NA
d_gene: NA
j_gene: TRBJ1-2
CDR3nt: TGTGCCAGCAGCTTAGTCCCCACCCTGGCCCACTATGGCTACACCTTC
CDR3aa: CASSLVPTLAHYGYTF

v_gene: TRBV6-5
abundance: NA
d_gene: TRBD1
j_gene: TRBJ1-4
CDR3nt: TGTGCCAGCACAAACAGGGGCTCCGGGAATGAAAAACTGTTTTTT
CDR3aa: CASTNRGSGNEKLFF

v_gene: TRBV11-3
abundance: NA
d_gene: TRBD2
j_gene: TRBJ2-3
CDR3nt: TGTGCCAGCAGCCCCAGGACTAGCGGGGGGGCCTGGGATACGCAGTATTTT
CDR3aa: CASSPRTSGGAWDTQYF

v_gene: TRBV2
abundance: NA
d_gene: TRBD1
j_gene: TRBJ1-4
CDR3nt: TGTGCCAGCGACAGGGGGCGGACTAATGAAAAACTGTTTTTT
CDR3aa: CASDRGRTNEKLFF

v_gene: TRBV7-2
abundance: NA
d_gene: TRBD2
j_gene: TRBJ2-1
CDR3nt: TGTGCCAGCAGCTCGCGGACTAGCGGGGGCCACAATGAGCAGTTCTTC
CDR3aa: CASSSRTSGGHNEQFF

v_gene: TRBV25-1
abundance: NA
d_gene: TRBD1
j_gene: TRBJ1-1
CDR3nt: TGTGCCAGCGCTGGGACAGGGTTCGTCGCCCAAGCTTTCTTT
CDR3aa: CASAGTGFVAQAFF

v_gene: TRBV12-5
abundance: NA
d_gene: TRBD1
j_gene: TRBJ2-1
CDR3nt: TGTGCTAGTGGCCCAAAGACGGGACAGGGGGATGGTGAGCAGTTCTTC
CDR3aa: CASGPKTGQGDGEQFF

v_gene: TRBV7-9
abundance: NA
d_gene: NA
j_gene: TRBJ1-5
CDR3nt: TGTGCCAGCAGCTTAGACGGGTATCAGCCCCAGCATTTT
CDR3aa: CASSLDGYQPQHF

v_gene: TRBV7-9
abundance: NA
d_gene: TRBD1
j_gene: TRBJ1-4
CDR3nt: TGTGCCAGCAGCGGGGACAGGGCAACTAATGAAAAACTGTTTTTT
CDR3aa: CASSGDRATNEKLFF

v_gene: TRBV6-4
abundance: many
d_gene: TRBD1
j_gene: TRBJ1-1
CDR3nt: TGTGCCAGCAGTGAGGAAGGGGGCAGCCACACTGAAGCTTTCTTT
CDR3aa: CASSEEGGSHTEAFF

v_gene: TRBV6-6
abundance: few
d_gene: TRBD1
j_gene: TRBJ2-7
CDR3nt: TGTGCCAGCAGCCGGGGACAGCCCTACTACGAGCAGTACTTC
CDR3aa: CASSRGQPYYEQYF

v_gene: TRBV19
abundance: NA
d_gene: NA
j_gene: TRBJ1-2
CDR3nt: TGTGCCAGTAGTATCGGACAGTTATATGGCTACACCTTC
CDR3aa: CASSIGQLYGYTF

v_gene: TRBV7-9
abundance: NA
d_gene: NA
j_gene: TRBJ1-4
CDR3nt: TGTGCCAGCAGCCCGGGTGGGGTTAAGAGCGGGACGGCGGCGGAAAAACTGTTTTTT
CDR3aa: CASSPGGVKSGTAAEKLFF

v_gene: TRBV19
abundance: NA
d_gene: TRBD1
j_gene: TRBJ1-2
CDR3nt: TGTGCCAGTAGTCCGACAGGGGAATTGGATGGCTACACCTTC
CDR3aa: CASSPTGELDGYTF

v_gene: TRBV4-3
abundance: once
d_gene: NA
j_gene: TRBJ2-5
CDR3nt: TGCGCCAGCAGCCAAGATCTGAGCACAGAAGAGACCCAGTACTTC
CDR3aa: CASSQDLSTEETQYF

v_gene: TRBV9
abundance: few
d_gene: NA
j_gene: TRBJ2-1
CDR3nt: TGTGCCAGCAGCGTAGCTCCAGGGGACCTCTACAATGAGCAGTTCTTC
CDR3aa: CASSVAPGDLYNEQFF

v_gene: TRBV7-2
abundance: NA
d_gene: TRBD2
j_gene: TRBJ2-1
CDR3nt: TGTGCCAGCAGCATGCCACCCGGGGCTAGCGGGGGAGTAAATGAGCAGTTCTTC
CDR3aa: CASSMPPGASGGVNEQFF

v_gene: TRBV6-5
abundance: NA
d_gene: NA
j_gene: TRBJ1-3
CDR3nt: TGTGCCAGCGCAGGACAGGGAAACACCATATATTTT
CDR3aa: CASAGQGNTIYF

v_gene: TRBV12-5
abundance: NA
d_gene: TRBD1
j_gene: TRBJ2-4
CDR3nt: TGTGCTAGTGGTTTGGTACTTTCCCTGGACAGGGAAAAAAACATTCAGTACTTC
CDR3aa: CASGLVLSLDREKNIQYF

v_gene: TRBV9
abundance: NA
d_gene: NA
j_gene: TRBJ2-7
CDR3nt: TGTGCCAGCAGCCCCTGGAGGGTTGGATACGAGCAGTACTTC
CDR3aa: CASSPWRVGYEQYF

v_gene: TRBV19
abundance: NA
d_gene: NA
j_gene: TRBJ1-2
CDR3nt: TGTGCCAGTAGTTGGGGGGGTGGCTACACCTTC
CDR3aa: CASSWGGGYTF

v_gene: TRBV9
abundance: once
d_gene: TRBD1
j_gene: TRBJ1-6
CDR3nt: TGTGCCAGCATCCCATCCGGGACAGAAAAAAATTCACCCCTCCACTTT
CDR3aa: CASIPSGTEKNSPLHF

v_gene: TRBV6-6
abundance: NA
d_gene: NA
j_gene: TRBJ1-4
CDR3nt: TGTGCCAGCAGTTTGGGCAGGGAAACTAATGAAAAACTGTTTTTT
CDR3aa: CASSLGRETNEKLFF

v_gene: TRBV5-4
abundance: NA
d_gene: NA
j_gene: TRBJ1-1
CDR3nt: TGTGCCAGCAGCTTGGCCAGGGCTAACACTGAAGCTTTCTTT
CDR3aa: CASSLARANTEAFF

v_gene: TRBV5-1
abundance: NA
d_gene: NA
j_gene: TRBJ2-1
CDR3nt: TGCGCCAGCAGCTTGGAACCAGGTGCTGAGCAGTTCTTC
CDR3aa: CASSLEPGAEQFF

v_gene: TRBV27
abundance: NA
d_gene: NA
j_gene: TRBJ2-7
CDR3nt: TGTGCCAGCAGTCAGGGGGGCGAGCAGTACTTC
CDR3aa: CASSQGGEQYF

v_gene: TRBV28
abundance: NA
d_gene: TRBD1
j_gene: TRBJ1-6
CDR3nt: TGTGCCAGCAATCCCCCGACAGGGGGAAATTCACCCCTCCACTTT
CDR3aa: CASNPPTGGNSPLHF